The 4 T cell receptor beta chains below all came from one sample that was sequenced in a study of cytomegalovirus exposure and HLA in healthy donors. Clones were read by immunoSEQ multiplex PCR, and TCRdb kept only the in-frame ones, dropping some. In the table there are 200,000 to 250,000 clones, over 65% of which are singletons. Specimen: PBMCs. The receptor set was obtained from a woman under 30 in good health and CMV-seronegative.

This clone has more than one count but fewer than ten. The gene calls are TRBV7-3 and TRBJ1-5; D perhaps matches TRBD1 (5 bases). Germline loops: CDR1 SGHTA, CDR2 FQGTGA. The CDR3 is 16 amino acids. V was pared by 4 bases and J by 2 bases, with 15 bases between. In DNA form, the CDR3 reads TGTGCCAGCAGCTCCGTGGTGGGGGTTGGCAATCAGCCCCAGCATTTT. It encodes CASSSVVGVGNQPQHF. The variable domain in full, with the rest retrieved from reference TRBV7-3 and TRBJ1-5, is GAGVSQTPSNKVTEKGKYVELRCDPISGHTALYWYRQSLGQGPEFLIYFQGTGAADDSGLPNDRFFAVRPEGSVSTLKIQRTERGDSAVYLCASSSVVGVGNQPQHFGDGTRLSIL.

The chain employs TRBV4-2 and TRBJ1-2; D is ambiguous. The germline V and J ends were trimmed by 2 bases and 4 bases, with 14 bases remaining between them. This CDR3 spans 15 amino acids. Germline CDR1 is LGHNA and CDR2 is YNFKEQ. Written as DNA, the CDR3 is TGTGCCAGCAGCCAATCCCAGACTGATAGCTATGGCTACACCTTC. It specifies CASSQSQTDSYGYTF.

The chain has TRBV25-1 and TRBJ1-1; D is possibly TRBD1 (5 bases). Germline CDR1 reads MGHDK; CDR2 reads SYGVNS. The CDR3 runs to 12 residues. V shed 4 bases and J shed 10 bases, with 13 bases lying between them. The CDR3 DNA is TGTGCCAGCAGTGTCGGGGGTGGGGTAGCTTTCTTT. It codes for CASSVGGGVAFF.

The DNA for the CDR3 is TGTGCCAGCAGTTCTCGACTAGCGGGAGGGGCCTACGAGCAGTACTTC. The encoded protein is CASSSRLAGGAYEQYF. This chain links TRBV27 with TRBJ2-7; 14 bases are shared with TRBD2. This CDR3 has 16 amino acids. The germline V gene encodes CDR1 MNHEY and CDR2 SMNVEV (reference sequence). After removal of 4 bases from V and 2 bases from J, the junction contained 4 bases not matched to a gene.